This TCR beta chain was profiled in a study of blood T cells in healthy people across ages. This CDR3 has 16 amino acids. Between the trimmed V and J ends, which lost 0 bases and 0 bases, there was a span of 10 bases. The germline V gene has CDR1 SGHKS and CDR2 YYEKEE (reference sequence). Using a J-beta primer mix together with a sample-barcoded 5' primer, a second PCR was run for roughly 7 to 12 cycles. A single record per CDR3 protein comes from TCRdb applying MiXCR to the 5' RACE reads. Here the sample spans approximately 780,000 distinct CDR3 sequences, about 26% being singletons. This same sample was also part of a study on T cells of mothers and their children.

Sequenced material: blood. The genes are TRBV5-5 and TRBJ1-3; perhaps TRBD1 as D (5 bases). The TCR was taken from a boy aged 5-17 years in good health. The CDR3 reads CASSLAGTASGNTIYF. CDR3 DNA sequence: TGTGCCAGCAGCTTGGCGGGGACGGCCTCTGGAAACACCATATATTTT.